Presented here are 9 T cell receptor beta chains from one specimen sequenced in a study of cytomegalovirus exposure and HLA in healthy donors listed by TCRdb under 2017. The library was made by the immunoSEQ multiplex PCR assay. For the multiplex PCR, a mixture combining 60 forward primers for TCR Vbeta segments and 13 reverse primers for TCR Jbeta segments was used. Held by TCRdb, this immuneACCESS table contains in-frame sequences only and omits some clones. Under half of the omission traces to an unresolved V gene where checked; the cause of the rest is unknown. Here the sample has roughly 150,000 clones; around four fifths occur a single time. In total, the top ten clones hold 1.5% of the sample. Sequences were obtained from PBMCs. Every receptor here comes from a woman younger than 35 in good health and CMV-seronegative.

This clone was seen once. The CDR3 here is CASSESITEKAFF. In DNA form, the CDR3 reads TGCGCCAGCAGTGAGTCGATAACAGAGAAAGCTTTCTTT. The rearrangement uses TRBV10-2 and TRBJ1-1; D unclear. Germline loops: CDR1 WSHSY, CDR2 SAAADI. Trimming removed 0 bases from V and 9 bases from J, with 11 bases in between. CDR3 length equals 13 residues.

V is TRBV2 and J is TRBJ2-7; a weak D match, TRBD2 (5 bases). There are 15 residues in the CDR3. Germline V gives CDR1 SNHLY, CDR2 FYNNEI. V lost 2 bases to trimming and J lost 0 bases, with 11 bases between them. The CDR3 protein is CASSEIRGSSYEQYF. CDR3 sequence (DNA): TGTGCCAGCAGTGAAATACGGGGAAGCTCCTACGAGCAGTACTTC.

The V and J genes are TRBV7-9 and TRBJ2-7; 10 bases align to TRBD2. Germline lookup yields CDR1 SEHNR and CDR2 FQNEAQ (reference sequence). CDR3 size: 15 residues. The J segment lost 2 bases and the V segment lost 3 bases, leaving 4 bases of the junction unmatched. CDR3 in amino acids: CASSFGSGGAYEQYF. CDR3 sequence (DNA): TGTGCCAGCAGCTTCGGGAGCGGGGGGGCCTACGAGCAGTACTTC. Full variable domain (rest looked up from reference TRBV7-9 and TRBJ2-7): DTGVSQNPRHKITKRGQNVTFRCDPISEHNRLYWYRQTLGQGPEFLTYFQNEAQLEKSRLLSDRFSAERPKGSFSTLEIQRTEQGDSAMYLCASSFGSGGAYEQYFGPGTRLTVT.

Comments on this clone: One end of the junction is discordant with germline, which a read error may explain. V gene TRBV7-2 combines with J gene TRBJ1-5, with 9 nucleotides matching TRBD1. CDR3 length: 15 amino acids. The germline CDR1 and CDR2 sequences are SGHTA and FQGNSA. In nucleotides, the CDR3 is TGTGCCGGCAGCCTGCGGACAGGGGACAATCAGCCCCAGCATTTT. Residues: CAGSLRTGDNQPQHF.

This CDR3 is CASSPRDSTTEQYF. Written as DNA, the CDR3 is TGTGCCAGCTCACCCAGGGACTCCACTACGGAGCAGTACTTC. This chain joins TRBV18 and TRBJ2-7; D might be TRBD2 (6 bases). The CDR3 is 14 amino acids. Trimming shortened V by 3 bases and J by 7 bases, and 16 bases separated the two germline ends. The germline CDR1 and CDR2 sequences are KGHSH and LQKENI. The full variable domain, rest sourced from reference TRBV18 and TRBJ2-7, is NAGVMQNPRHLVRRRGQEARLRCSPMKGHSHVYWYRQLPEEGLKFMVYLQKENIIDESGMPKERFSAEFPKEGPSILRIQQVVRGDSAAYFCASSPRDSTTEQYFGPGTRLTVT.

The rearrangement joins TRBV5-1 to TRBJ2-1, with TRBD1 identical over 8 bases. Germline V gives CDR1 SGHRS, CDR2 YFSETQ. The CDR3 runs 16 residues. V was pared by 0 bases and J by 6 bases, with 8 bases of the junction left unmatched. CDR3 in DNA: TGCGCCAGCAGCTTGGCCCGGGCAGGGGGCCTCAATGAGCAGTTCTTC. Translated, it gives CASSLARAGGLNEQFF.

This clone showed up just once. The chain employs TRBV6-1 and TRBJ1-2; 8 positions match TRBD1. V was pared by 3 bases and J by 2 bases, with 2 bases of the junction left unmatched. This CDR3 comprises 14 residues. Germline CDR1 reads MNHNS; CDR2 reads SASEGT. For the CDR3, the DNA is TGTGCCAGCAGTGAGACAGGGGAAAACTATGGCTACACCTTC. Translating gives CASSETGENYGYTF.

Written as DNA, the CDR3 is TGTGCCAGCAGCTTGGGAAGGACAGGGTCCTATGGCTACACCTTC. This translates into CASSLGRTGSYGYTF. V is TRBV5-6 and J is TRBJ1-2, with 8 bases lining up with TRBD1. The CDR3 loop spans 15 amino acids. After removal of 0 bases from V and 4 bases from J, the junction contained 5 bases not matched to a gene. Per the germline V gene, CDR1 is SGHDT and CDR2 is YYEEEE.

The chain links TRBV6-5 to TRBJ1-2, with D perhaps matching TRBD1 (5 bases). The CDR3 length is 13 residues. Per the germline V gene, CDR1 is MNHEY and CDR2 is SVGAGI. The V gene lost 0 bases and the J gene lost 13 bases, with 15 bases spanning the gap. The CDR3 protein is CASSYSGLTEGTF. Written as DNA, the CDR3 is TGTGCCAGCAGTTACTCGGGACTAACCGAGGGCACCTTC.